Below are 14 T cell receptor beta chains sequenced from a single sample in a study of T cells in Graves' hyperthyroidism and ophthalmopathy (dated by TCRdb to 2018 to 2020). Libraries were constructed by multiplex PCR. TCRdb lists the instrument as Illumina HiSeq 2000. Amplification of TCR beta CDR3 regions was carried out from RNA transcripts. The first round of RT-PCR for the TCR CDR3 was performed with the HTBI primer set and the Qiagen OneStep RT-PCR kit. The public reads were run again by TCRdb, first through fastp at Q25 and then through MiXCR, and only productive beta chains were kept. Rows with a matching CDR3 protein are joined into one entry that keeps the most common DNA and genes. This sample lists around 250,000 distinct CDR3 sequences; about 14% were detected once. The ten most abundant clones make up more than 10% of the sample. The sequencing sample was made of blood. These receptors all come from a woman in her forties with Graves' hyperthyroidism that later progressed to Graves' ophthalmopathy.

The rearrangement links TRBV29-1 to TRBJ2-3; D perhaps matches TRBD1 (5 bases). V dropped 6 bases and J dropped 1 base, with 11 bases sitting between them. This CDR3 is built from 13 residues. The germline gives CDR1 SQVTM, CDR2 ANQGSEA. CDR3 in DNA: TGCAGCGTGGCGACACAGGGCACAGATACGCAGTATTTT. It encodes CSVATQGTDTQYF.

This rearrangement joins TRBV28 to TRBJ2-7, with TRBD1 identical over 8 bases. The CDR3 is 17 amino acids. The junction had 16 bases not matched to a gene; V was cut back by 6 bases and J by 3 bases. Germline CDR1 MDHEN, CDR2 SYDVKM. DNA of the CDR3: TGTGCCAGCAGCATTGACAGGGGAACATATTCGAACTACGAGCAGTACTTC. Protein sequence: CASSIDRGTYSNYEQYF.

The rearrangement links TRBV7-3 to TRBJ1-1; D is undetermined. The V gene's germline CDR1 is SGHTA and CDR2 FQGTGA. The CDR3 is made up of 13 amino acids. V lost 2 bases to trimming and J lost 4 bases, with 8 bases between them. CDR3 protein: CASSLDATTEAFF. CDR3 in DNA: TGTGCCAGCAGCTTAGACGCGACCACTGAAGCTTTCTTT.

There are many counts of this clonotype. The rearrangement uses TRBV9 and TRBJ2-3, with TRBD2 matching 11 bases. Germline CDR1 reads SGDLS; CDR2 reads YYNGEE. V trimming: 3 bases; J trimming: 5 bases; junction bases outside the gene matches: 11. This CDR3 contains 17 residues. The CDR3 sequence: CASSAGTSGNKRDTQYF. In DNA form, the CDR3 reads TGTGCCAGCAGCGCCGGGACTAGCGGTAATAAAAGAGATACGCAGTATTTT.

At least ten counts were recorded for this clonotype. The chain combines TRBV7-9 with TRBJ2-5, with TRBD2 as a possible D gene (5 bases). V was pared by 5 bases and J by 9 bases, with 13 bases between. The CDR3 is 12 amino acids. CDR1 SEHNR and CDR2 FQNEAQ come from the germline V gene (reference sequence). The CDR3 sequence is CASSRIRAAQYF. The CDR3 DNA follows: TGTGCCAGCAGCCGGATTAGAGCGGCCCAGTACTTC.

The table lists this clonotype with many counts. The rearrangement uses TRBV30 and TRBJ2-1; 11 nucleotides agree with TRBD2. Germline values: CDR1 GTSNPN, CDR2 SVGIG (reference sequence). After removal of 4 bases from V and 8 bases from J, the junction contained 7 bases not matched to a gene. The CDR3 runs 14 residues. In DNA, the CDR3 is TGTGCCTGGACAACTAGCGGGAGTTTGGATGAGCAGTTCTTC. Translating it yields CAWTTSGSLDEQFF.

This clonotype was observed many times. The rearrangement links TRBV2 to TRBJ2-1, with a tentative D call TRBD1 (6 bases). The germline V and J ends were trimmed by 5 bases and 0 bases, with 17 bases remaining between them. Germline V gene data show CDR1 as SNHLY and CDR2 as FYNNEI. The CDR3 is 17 residues long. CDR3 region: CASSSLGAASSYNEQFF. In DNA, the CDR3 is TGTGCCAGCAGTTCCCTGGGGGCGGCCAGCTCCTACAATGAGCAGTTCTTC. Filled out from reference TRBV2 and TRBJ2-1, the complete variable domain reads EPEVTQTPSHQVTQMGQEVILRCVPISNHLYFYWYRQILGQKVEFLVSFYNNEISEKSEIFDDQFSVERPDGSNFTLKIRSTKLEDSAMYFCASSSLGAASSYNEQFFGPGTRLTVL.

This clonotype was detected ten times or more. This rearrangement joins TRBV29-1 to TRBJ2-5; D gene uncertain. The CDR3 has 10 amino acids. Trimming removed 7 bases from V and 4 bases from J, with 7 bases in between. Looked up from germline, CDR1 is SQVTM and CDR2 is ANQGSEA. This chain's CDR3 is CSATRETQYF. CDR3 sequence (DNA): TGCAGCGCGACACGAGAGACCCAGTACTTC.

The chain employs TRBV12-3 or TRBV12-4 and TRBJ2-2; 7 nucleotides align to TRBD2. This CDR3 region has 17 residues. With V trimmed by 3 bases and J by 4 bases, 11 bases remained unmatched. CDR3 residues: CASSFSPSGDSTGELFF. The CDR3 nucleotides are TGTGCCAGCAGTTTTTCCCCTAGCGGTGACAGCACCGGGGAGCTGTTTTTT.

This clonotype was picked up a small number of times. The genes are TRBV27 and TRBJ2-6, with TRBD1 matching 9 bases. The CDR3 has 19 amino acids. The germline gives CDR1 MNHEY, CDR2 SMNVEV (reference sequence). J was trimmed by 4 bases and V by 7 bases; bases with no gene match: 17. The CDR3 DNA sequence: TGTGCCAGCACTGGGGTTACGGGACAGGGAGGGTCCGGGGCCAACGTCCTGACTTTC. Its translation: CASTGVTGQGGSGANVLTF.

This clonotype was counted many times. DNA of the CDR3: TGTGCCTGGAGTGTAGGCGGGACCACTGAAGCTTTCTTT. Residues: CAWSVGGTTEAFF. The J gene is TRBJ1-1, the V gene TRBV30, with D tentatively TRBD1 (5 bases). Germline CDR1 is GTSNPN and CDR2 is SVGIG (reference sequence). The CDR3 has 13 residues. V lost 0 bases and J 4 bases, leaving 9 bases between the germline ends.

This clonotype was observed many times. This chain joins TRBV12-3 or TRBV12-4 and TRBJ2-3; D is possibly TRBD1 (5 bases). Trimming shortened V by 7 bases and J by 2 bases, and 16 bases separated the two germline ends. The CDR3 consists of 15 residues. The CDR3: CASNRRPRYTDTQYF. CDR3 coding DNA: TGTGCCAGCAACAGGCGACCACGATACACAGATACGCAGTATTTT.

This clonotype was observed many times. This chain uses TRBV12-3 or TRBV12-4 with TRBJ1-5; D is possibly TRBD1 (5 bases). The CDR3 is made up of 13 amino acids. Trimming took 3 bases from V and 4 from J, leaving 7 bases between them. CDR3 in DNA: TGTGCCAGCAGTTTGACAGATAATCAGCCCCAGCATTTT. As protein: CASSLTDNQPQHF.

This clonotype was counted at least ten times. In DNA, the CDR3 is TGCAGTGCTAGAGAAGGTAGCAGAAACATTCAGTACTTC. Translation: CSAREGSRNIQYF. The chain couples TRBV20-1 to TRBJ2-4; D uncertain. The CDR3 length is 13 residues. The germline V gene has CDR1 DFQATT and CDR2 SNEGSKA (reference sequence). V was trimmed by 0 bases and J by 6 bases, leaving 9 bases between them.